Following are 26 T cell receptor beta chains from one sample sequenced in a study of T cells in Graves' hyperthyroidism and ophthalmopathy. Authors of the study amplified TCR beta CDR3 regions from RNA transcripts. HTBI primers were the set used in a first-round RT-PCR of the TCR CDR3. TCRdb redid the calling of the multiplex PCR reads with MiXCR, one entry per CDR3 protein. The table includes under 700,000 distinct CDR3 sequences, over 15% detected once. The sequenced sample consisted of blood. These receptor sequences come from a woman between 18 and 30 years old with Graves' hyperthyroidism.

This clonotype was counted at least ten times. The CDR3 nucleotides are TGTGCCAGCAGTTTAAGTACGACAGGGGCTAGTTACGAGCAGTACTTC. Translated, it gives CASSLSTTGASYEQYF. The J gene is TRBJ2-7, the V gene TRBV28; 8 nucleotides line up with TRBD1. Germline CDR1 and CDR2: MDHEN and SYDVKM. J gave up 4 bases and V 2 bases, and 10 bases lay outside the gene matches. The CDR3 runs 16 residues.

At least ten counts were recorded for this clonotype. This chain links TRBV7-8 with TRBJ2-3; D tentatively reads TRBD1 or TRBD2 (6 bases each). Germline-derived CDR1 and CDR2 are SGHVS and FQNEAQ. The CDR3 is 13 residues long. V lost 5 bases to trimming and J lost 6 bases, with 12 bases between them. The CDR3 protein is CASSQRGADTQYF. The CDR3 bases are TGTGCCAGCAGCCAGAGGGGGGCCGATACGCAGTATTTT.

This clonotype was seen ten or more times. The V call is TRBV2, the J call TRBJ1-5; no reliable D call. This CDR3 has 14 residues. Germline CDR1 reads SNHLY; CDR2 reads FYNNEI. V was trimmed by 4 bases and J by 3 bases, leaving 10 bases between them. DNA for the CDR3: TGTGCCAGCAGTGGCGGCAGTTACAATCAGCCCCAGCATTTT. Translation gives CASSGGSYNQPQHF.

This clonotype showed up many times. The CDR3 reads CASSQHRGEPQHF. CDR3 in DNA: TGTGCCAGCAGCCAACACAGGGGGGAGCCCCAGCATTTT. V usage is TRBV3-1 and J usage is TRBJ1-5, with TRBD1 matching over 8 bases. After removal of 2 bases from V and 8 bases from J, the junction contained 2 bases not matched to a gene. The CDR3 runs 13 residues. The germline CDR1 and CDR2 sequences are LGHDT and YNNKEL (reference sequence).

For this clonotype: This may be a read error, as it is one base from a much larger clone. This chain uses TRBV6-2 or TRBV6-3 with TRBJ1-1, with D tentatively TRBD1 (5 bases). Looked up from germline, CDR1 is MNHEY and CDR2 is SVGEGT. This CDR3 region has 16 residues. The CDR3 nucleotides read TGTGCCAGCAGTCACTCGATCCGGGGCGGGAACACTGAAGCTTTCTTT. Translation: CASSHSIRGGNTEAFF.

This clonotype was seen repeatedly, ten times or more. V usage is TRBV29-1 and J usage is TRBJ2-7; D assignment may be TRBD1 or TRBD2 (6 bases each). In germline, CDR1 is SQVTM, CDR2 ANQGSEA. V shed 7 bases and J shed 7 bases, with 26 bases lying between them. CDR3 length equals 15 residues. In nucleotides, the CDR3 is TGCAGCGCTCTGACAGGTCCGGGAGTCCTTGAAGAGCAGTACTTC. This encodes CSALTGPGVLEEQYF.

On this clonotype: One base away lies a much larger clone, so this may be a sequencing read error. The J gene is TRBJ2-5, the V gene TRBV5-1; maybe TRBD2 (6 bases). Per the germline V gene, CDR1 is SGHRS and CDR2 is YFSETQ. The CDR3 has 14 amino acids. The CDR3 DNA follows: TGCGCCAGCAGCTTCTCAGGAGGGGAAGAGAGCCAGTACTTC. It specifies CASSFSGGEESQYF.

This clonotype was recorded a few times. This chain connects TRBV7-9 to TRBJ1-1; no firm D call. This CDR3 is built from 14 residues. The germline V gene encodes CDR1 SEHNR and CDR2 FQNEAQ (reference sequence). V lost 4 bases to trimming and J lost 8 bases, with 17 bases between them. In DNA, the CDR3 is TGTGCCAGCAGCTCTAGACCAGTCTCTTTAGAAGCTTTCTTT. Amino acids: CASSSRPVSLEAFF.

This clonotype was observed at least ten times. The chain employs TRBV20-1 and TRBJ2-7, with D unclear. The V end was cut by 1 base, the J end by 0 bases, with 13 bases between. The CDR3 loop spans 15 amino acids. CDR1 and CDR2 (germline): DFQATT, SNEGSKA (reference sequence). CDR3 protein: CSARGDMRSSYEQYF. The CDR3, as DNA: TGCAGTGCTAGAGGCGACATGAGGAGCTCCTACGAGCAGTACTTC.

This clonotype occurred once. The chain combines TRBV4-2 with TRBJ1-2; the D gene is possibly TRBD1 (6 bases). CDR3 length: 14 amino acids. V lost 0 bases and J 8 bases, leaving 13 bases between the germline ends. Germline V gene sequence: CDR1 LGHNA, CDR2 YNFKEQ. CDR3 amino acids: CASSQDFSGAGYTF. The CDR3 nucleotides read TGTGCCAGCAGCCAAGATTTCTCAGGGGCCGGCTACACCTTC.

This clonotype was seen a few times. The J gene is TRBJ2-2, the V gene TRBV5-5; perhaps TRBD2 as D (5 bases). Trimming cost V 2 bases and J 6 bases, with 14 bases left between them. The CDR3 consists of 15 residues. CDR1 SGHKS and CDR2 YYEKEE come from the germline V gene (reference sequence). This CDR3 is CASSFKEGRAGELFF. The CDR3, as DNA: TGTGCCAGCAGCTTTAAAGAGGGCCGGGCCGGGGAGCTGTTTTTT.

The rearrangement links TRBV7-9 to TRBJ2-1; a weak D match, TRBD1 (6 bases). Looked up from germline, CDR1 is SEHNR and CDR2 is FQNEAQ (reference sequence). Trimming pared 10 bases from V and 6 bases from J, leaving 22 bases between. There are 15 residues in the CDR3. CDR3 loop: CATSDPWGQTNEQFF. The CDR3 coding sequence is TGTGCCACCAGTGATCCGTGGGGACAAACCAATGAGCAGTTCTTC.

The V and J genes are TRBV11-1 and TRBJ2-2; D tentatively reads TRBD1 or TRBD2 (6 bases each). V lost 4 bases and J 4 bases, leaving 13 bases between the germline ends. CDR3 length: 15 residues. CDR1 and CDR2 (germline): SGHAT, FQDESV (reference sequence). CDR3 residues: CASSWRGVGTGELFF. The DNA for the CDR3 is TGTGCCAGCAGCTGGAGGGGGGTCGGCACCGGGGAGCTGTTTTTT.

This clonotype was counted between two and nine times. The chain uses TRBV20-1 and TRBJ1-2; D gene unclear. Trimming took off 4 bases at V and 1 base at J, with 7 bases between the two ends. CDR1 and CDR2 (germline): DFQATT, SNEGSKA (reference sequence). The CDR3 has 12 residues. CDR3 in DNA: TGCAGTGCTAAGATACGTAACTATGGCTACACCTTC. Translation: CSAKIRNYGYTF.

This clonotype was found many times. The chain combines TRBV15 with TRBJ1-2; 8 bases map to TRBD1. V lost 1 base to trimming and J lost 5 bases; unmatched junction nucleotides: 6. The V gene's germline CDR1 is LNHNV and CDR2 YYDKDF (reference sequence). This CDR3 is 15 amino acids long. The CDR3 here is CATSRAQGAGYGYTF. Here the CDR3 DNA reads TGTGCCACCAGCAGAGCCCAGGGGGCAGGTTATGGCTACACCTTC.

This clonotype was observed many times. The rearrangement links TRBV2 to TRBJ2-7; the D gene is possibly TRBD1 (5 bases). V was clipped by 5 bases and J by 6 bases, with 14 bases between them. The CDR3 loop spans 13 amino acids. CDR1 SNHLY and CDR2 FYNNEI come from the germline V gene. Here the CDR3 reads CASSPRETSEQYF. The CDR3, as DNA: TGTGCCAGCAGTCCCAGGGAAACCAGCGAGCAGTACTTC.

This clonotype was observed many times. Written as DNA, the CDR3 is TGCAGTGCAGGGGAGGGCAATCAGCCCCAGCATTTT. Encoded protein: CSAGEGNQPQHF. This chain links TRBV20-1 with TRBJ1-5; the D gene is possibly TRBD1 (5 bases). The V gene's germline CDR1 is DFQATT and CDR2 SNEGSKA (reference sequence). The CDR3 extends over 12 amino acids. Trimming shortened V by 6 bases and J by 2 bases, and 8 bases separated the two germline ends.

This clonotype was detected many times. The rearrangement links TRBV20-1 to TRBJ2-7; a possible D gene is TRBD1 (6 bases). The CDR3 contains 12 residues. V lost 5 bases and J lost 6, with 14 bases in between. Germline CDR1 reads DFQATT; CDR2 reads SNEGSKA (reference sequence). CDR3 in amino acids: CSAARGLGEQYF. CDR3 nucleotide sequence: TGCAGTGCTGCGAGGGGGTTAGGCGAGCAGTACTTC.

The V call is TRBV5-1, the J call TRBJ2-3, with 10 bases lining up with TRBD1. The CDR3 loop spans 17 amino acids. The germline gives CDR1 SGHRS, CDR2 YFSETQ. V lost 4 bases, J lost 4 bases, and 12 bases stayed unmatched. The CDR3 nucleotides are TGCGCCAGCAGCCCCGCTGCCGGGACAGGGGTGGCAGATACGCAGTATTTT. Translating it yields CASSPAAGTGVADTQYF.

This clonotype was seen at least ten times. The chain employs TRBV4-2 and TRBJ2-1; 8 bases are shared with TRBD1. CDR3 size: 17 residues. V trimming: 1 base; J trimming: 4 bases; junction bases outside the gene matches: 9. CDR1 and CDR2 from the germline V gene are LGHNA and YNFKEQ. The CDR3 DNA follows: TGTGCCAGCAGCCAAGCGCAGGGGGCGAGTTTGTACAATGAGCAGTTCTTC. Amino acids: CASSQAQGASLYNEQFF.

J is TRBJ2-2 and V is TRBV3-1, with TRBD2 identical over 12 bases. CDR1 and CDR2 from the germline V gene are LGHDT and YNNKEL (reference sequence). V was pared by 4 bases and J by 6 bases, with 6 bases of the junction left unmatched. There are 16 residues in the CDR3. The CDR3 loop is CASSPLTSGRAGELFF. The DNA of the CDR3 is TGTGCCAGCAGCCCGCTGACTAGCGGGAGAGCCGGGGAGCTGTTTTTT. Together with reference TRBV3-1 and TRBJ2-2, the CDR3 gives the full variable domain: DTAVSQTPKYLVTQMGNDKSIKCEQNLGHDTMYWYKQDSKKFLKIMFSYNNKELIINETVPNRFSPKSPDKAHLNLHINSLELGDSAVYFCASSPLTSGRAGELFFGEGSRLTVL.

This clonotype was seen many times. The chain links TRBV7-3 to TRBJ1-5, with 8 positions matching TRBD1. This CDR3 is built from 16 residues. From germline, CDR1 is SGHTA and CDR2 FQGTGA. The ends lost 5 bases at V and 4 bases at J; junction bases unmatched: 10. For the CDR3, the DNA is TGTGCCAGCAGCCGAGGACAGGGTAGGACAAATCAGCCCCAGCATTTT. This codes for CASSRGQGRTNQPQHF.

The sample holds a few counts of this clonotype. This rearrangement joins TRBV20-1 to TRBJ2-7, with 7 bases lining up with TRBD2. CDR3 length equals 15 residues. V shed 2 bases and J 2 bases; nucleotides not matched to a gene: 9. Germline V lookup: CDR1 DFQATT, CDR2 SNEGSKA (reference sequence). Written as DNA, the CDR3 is TGCAGTGCTAGACGAGGGGTTGCGGGAGCCTACGAGCAGTACTTC. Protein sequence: CSARRGVAGAYEQYF.

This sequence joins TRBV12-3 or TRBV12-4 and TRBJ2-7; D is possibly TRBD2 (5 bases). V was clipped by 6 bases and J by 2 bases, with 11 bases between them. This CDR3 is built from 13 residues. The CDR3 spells CASRGGLTYEQYF. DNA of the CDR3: TGTGCCAGCAGGGGCGGACTCACCTACGAGCAGTACTTC.

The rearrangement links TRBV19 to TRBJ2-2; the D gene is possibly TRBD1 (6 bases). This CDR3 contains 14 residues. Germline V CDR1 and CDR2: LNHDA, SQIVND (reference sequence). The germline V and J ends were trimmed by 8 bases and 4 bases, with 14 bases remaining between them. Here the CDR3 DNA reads TGTGCCAGTGCGTTGGACAGATCCACCGGGGAGCTGTTTTTT. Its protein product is CASALDRSTGELFF.

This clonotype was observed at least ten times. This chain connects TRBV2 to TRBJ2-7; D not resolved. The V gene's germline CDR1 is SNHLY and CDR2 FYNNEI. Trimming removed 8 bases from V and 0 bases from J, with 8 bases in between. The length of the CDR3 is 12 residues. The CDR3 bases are TGTGCCAGCGGAACAGCCTCCTACGAGCAGTACTTC. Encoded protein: CASGTASYEQYF.